The rows below give T cell receptor beta chains drawn from one sample of a study of blood T cell repertoires in COVID-19. Clones were sequenced by immunoSEQ multiplex PCR, and TCRdb holds only the in-frame ones, with some missing. The sample has 230,000 or so clones; approximately 92% are singletons. Sequenced sample: peripheral blood. Source of these receptors: a woman in her forties who had recovered from COVID-19. CDR3s include the opening cysteine and the closing phenylalanine or tryptophan. D genes are given only for firm matches. Size is stated for part of the rows, as once, few or many counts, or as a class when the clone is expanded.

D gene	V gene	J gene	clone size	CDR3 DNA	CDR3 protein
NA	TRBV6-6	TRBJ1-4	few	TGTGCCAGCTTCCGGTCAACTAATGAAAAACTGTTTTTT	CASFRSTNEKLFF
TRBD2	TRBV7-9	TRBJ2-1	NA	TGTGCCAGCAGCTTAGGGGGACTAGCGAATAGCTCCTACAATGAGCAGTTCTTC	CASSLGGLANSSYNEQFF
TRBD2	TRBV6-5	TRBJ2-1	few	TGTGCCAGCAGTCTTGGGACTAGCGGGATCGAGGAGCAGTTCTTC	CASSLGTSGIEEQFF
NA	TRBV24-1	TRBJ2-5	NA	TGTGCCACCAGTGATTACATTGGGGGGAAAGAGACCCAGTACTTC	CATSDYIGGKETQYF
NA	TRBV19	TRBJ1-5	NA	TGTGCCAGTAGTCCTTCCGGGAACAGAGGTAATCAGCCCCAGCATTTT	CASSPSGNRGNQPQHF
NA	TRBV10-2	TRBJ2-5	NA	TGCGCCAGCAGTGGGGGGCAATTAGTCCAAGAGACCCAGTACTTC	CASSGGQLVQETQYF
TRBD1	TRBV7-2	TRBJ2-7	NA	TGTGCCAGCAGCAATGACAGGGGCTACTCCTACGAGCAGTACTTC	CASSNDRGYSYEQYF
TRBD1	TRBV27	TRBJ1-5	NA	TGTGCCAGTGGGCGGGCAGGGGGTATGAGCAATCAGCCCCAGCATTTT	CASGRAGGMSNQPQHF
TRBD1	TRBV3-1/TRBV3-2	TRBJ2-1	NA	TGTGCCAGCAGCCAGGAGACAGGGTGGAATGAGCAGTTCTTC	CASSQETGWNEQFF
NA	TRBV27	TRBJ2-5	NA	TGTGCCAGCAGTTTATTGGCAGGGGAAGAGACCCAGTACTTC	CASSLLAGEETQYF
TRBD2	TRBV6-6	TRBJ2-5	NA	TGTGCCAGCACCGACGGGACTAGCGCGGGAGAGACCCAGTACTTC	CASTDGTSAGETQYF
NA	TRBV7-2	TRBJ2-5	NA	TGTGCCAGCAGCCTAGTAAACAGATGGGAGACCCAGTACTTC	CASSLVNRWETQYF
TRBD1	TRBV7-9	TRBJ1-6	few	TGTGCCAGCAGCCAGGGACAGGGAAATTCACCCCTCCACTTT	CASSQGQGNSPLHF
TRBD1	TRBV5-4	TRBJ1-6	NA	TGTGCCAGCAGCTTGGTCGGGACAGGGGTGAATTCACCCCTCCACTTT	CASSLVGTGVNSPLHF
NA	TRBV6-6	TRBJ2-7	NA	TGTGCCAGCAGCCTGGTCGAGGGACACTCCTACGAGCAGTACTTC	CASSLVEGHSYEQYF
NA	TRBV19	TRBJ1-1	NA	TGTGCCAGTAGTAAGACAGGCGAGAACACTGAAGCTTTCTTT	CASSKTGENTEAFF
NA	TRBV30	TRBJ2-3	NA	TGTGCCTGGGTCGGGTCTTTCGGGGATACGCAGTATTTT	CAWVGSFGDTQYF
NA	TRBV2	TRBJ2-5	NA	TGTGCCAGCAGTTCGGACAGGGAGGGCGAGACCCAGTACTTC	CASSSDREGETQYF
NA	TRBV19	TRBJ1-1	NA	TGTGCCAGTAGTATGAATGGAGCTGGTGAAGCTTTCTTT	CASSMNGAGEAFF
NA	TRBV6-2/TRBV6-3	TRBJ2-1	NA	TGTGCCAGCAGCATCCTGAGTGAGCAGTTCTTC	CASSILSEQFF
NA	TRBV7-2	TRBJ1-4	NA	TGTGCCAGCAGCTTGAGGTCTTTTAATGAAAAACTGTTTTTT	CASSLRSFNEKLFF
TRBD2	TRBV12-3/TRBV12-4	TRBJ2-1	NA	TGTGCCAGCAGTCTCCTAGCGGACAATGAGCAGTTCTTC	CASSLLADNEQFF
TRBD1	TRBV5-6	TRBJ2-3	NA	TGTGCCAGCAGCGTACACAGGGGTGATACGCAGTATTTT	CASSVHRGDTQYF
TRBD2	TRBV7-7	TRBJ2-3	few	TGTGCCAGCAGCATGAGCGGGAGACCCGAAGATACGCAGTATTTT	CASSMSGRPEDTQYF
NA	TRBV18	TRBJ2-5	NA	TGTGCCAGCTCACCCTACAGCCAAGAGACCCAGTACTTC	CASSPYSQETQYF
NA	TRBV14	TRBJ1-6	NA	TGTGCCAGCAGCCACTCAGGGGATTCACCCCTCCACTTT	CASSHSGDSPLHF
TRBD1	TRBV29-1	TRBJ2-2	NA	TGCAGCGTTGATTCGGGACAGGGGAACACCGGGGAGCTGTTTTTT	CSVDSGQGNTGELFF
NA	TRBV6-5	TRBJ1-5	NA	TGTGCCAGCAGTTACCTCCCGGGCAATCAGCCCCAGCATTTT	CASSYLPGNQPQHF
TRBD1	TRBV3-1/TRBV3-2	TRBJ2-4	NA	TGTGCCAGCAGCCACCTAACCGGGACAGGGGATTACATTCAGTACTTC	CASSHLTGTGDYIQYF
TRBD1	TRBV28	TRBJ1-4	NA	TGTGCCAGCAGTCCCGGGACAGGGGTATGGGAAAAACTGTTTTTT	CASSPGTGVWEKLFF
NA	TRBV11-3	TRBJ2-3	once	TGTGCCAGCAGCCAACCCGGGAGCTGGGGTACGCAGTATTTT	CASSQPGSWGTQYF
NA	TRBV6-1	TRBJ2-7	NA	TGTGCCAGCAGTGAACGTTTTAACCCCGTCGGCTACGAGCAGTACTTC	CASSERFNPVGYEQYF
TRBD2	TRBV19	TRBJ2-5	NA	TGTGCCAGTAGCCAACTAGCGGGGGGGCCAGAGACCCAGTACTTC	CASSQLAGGPETQYF
NA	TRBV6-6	TRBJ1-4	NA	TGTGCCAGCAGTTTCCCCCCGGGTAAACTGTTTTTT	CASSFPPGKLFF
TRBD1	TRBV4-1	TRBJ1-1	NA	TGCGCCAGCAGCCAAGGTCCGGGACAGGGCTCGTTCGAAGCTTTCTTT	CASSQGPGQGSFEAFF
NA	TRBV9	TRBJ2-1	NA	TGTGCCAGCAGCGCCGCCGGGAGATCTAATTTGAATGAGCAGTTCTTC	CASSAAGRSNLNEQFF
NA	TRBV15	TRBJ1-1	NA	TGTGCCACCAGTCTGGAGGGTGGCACTGAAGCTTTCTTT	CATSLEGGTEAFF
TRBD1	TRBV7-3	TRBJ2-7	NA	TGTGCCAGCAGCCAAGGGACAGGGAACTTCTACGAGCAGTACTTC	CASSQGTGNFYEQYF
NA	TRBV5-5	TRBJ1-1	NA	TGTGCCAGCAGCTTGTATGGGGGCTACAACACTGAAGCTTTCTTT	CASSLYGGYNTEAFF
TRBD1	TRBV9	TRBJ1-4	NA	TGTGCCAGCAGCGTAGACCTCCCTCCGACAGGGGTGGTGGAAAAACTGTTTTTT	CASSVDLPPTGVVEKLFF
NA	TRBV5-4	TRBJ1-1	NA	TGTGCCAGCAGGTTAGAGGTACCGAACACTGAAGCTTTCTTT	CASRLEVPNTEAFF
NA	TRBV28	TRBJ1-1	NA	TGTGCCAGCAGTTTAGAAGCGGGGGTCGTTGCTTTCTTT	CASSLEAGVVAFF
NA	TRBV18	TRBJ2-3	NA	TGTGCCAGCTCACTCGGACAGATAAGCACAGATACGCAGTATTTT	CASSLGQISTDTQYF
TRBD1	TRBV5-6	TRBJ1-5	few	TGTGCCAGCAGCCGAAGGGACAGGGGAGGGAATCAGCCCCAGCATTTT	CASSRRDRGGNQPQHF
NA	TRBV3-1/TRBV3-2	TRBJ1-2	NA	TGTGCCAGCAGCCAGAGGGAGAGTGGCTACACCTTC	CASSQRESGYTF
NA	TRBV5-5	TRBJ1-1	NA	TGTGCCAGCAGCACCAACACGGGTGAAGCTTTCTTT	CASSTNTGEAFF
NA	TRBV5-1	TRBJ1-4	NA	TGCGCCAGCAGCTTAACCGGTGAGGAAAAACTGTTTTTT	CASSLTGEEKLFF